The present entry profiles one T cell receptor beta chain with its context. The antigen is unknown. The sample originates from a study of shared clonotypes between healthy human individuals. Regarding the study as a whole: A generally larger estimated richness was seen in naive subsets than in memory subsets.

The CDR3 is made up of 15 amino acids. With 3 bases clipped from V and 7 bases from J, the junction kept 6 bases outside the gene matches. The germline V gene encodes CDR1 SGHDT and CDR2 YYEEEE. The repertoire was sequenced with immunoSEQ multiplex PCR; TCRdb's copy has only in-frame clones and lacks some. The data contain around 2.3 million clones, around 95% of them singletons. V and J are TRBV5-6 and TRBJ2-3; 12 bases align to TRBD2. The source is a man aged 18 to 30 in good health. The sample was naive CD4+ T cells sorted from blood. Indicated subset: CD45RA+ positively selected. The DNA of the CDR3 is TGTGCCAGCAGCTCCCTAGCGGGGGGGCCCCATACGCAGTATTTT. Residues: CASSSLAGGPHTQYF.